The rows below give T cell receptor beta chains drawn from one sample of a study of blood T cell repertoires in COVID-19. Repertoires were generated with immunoSEQ multiplex PCR, while TCRdb's copy carries only in-frame clones and drops some. This sample has about 300,000 clones; around 89% occur once, and the top ten carry 6.3%. Sequences were obtained from peripheral blood. The receptors here all came from a woman in her 50s with COVID-19, enrolled during active disease. Both conserved end residues are part of each CDR3. D genes are given only for firm matches. Clone size is shown for a subset of rows, as once, few, many or a class of expanded clone.

J gene: TRBJ2-1
V gene: TRBV3-1/TRBV3-2
clone size: .
D gene: .
CDR3 protein: CASSQDPRLLYNEQFF
CDR3 DNA: TGTGCCAGCAGCCAAGATCCGCGACTACTCTACAATGAGCAGTTCTTC

J gene: TRBJ1-1
V gene: TRBV5-6
clone size: .
D gene: .
CDR3 protein: CASITSLRRAETEAFF
CDR3 DNA: TGTGCCAGCATCACCAGTCTCCGCAGGGCAGAAACTGAAGCTTTCTTT

J gene: TRBJ2-7
V gene: TRBV6-2/TRBV6-3
clone size: .
D gene: TRBD1
CDR3 protein: CASIPSGTGNYEQYF
CDR3 DNA: TGTGCCAGCATCCCGTCCGGGACAGGGAACTACGAGCAGTACTTC

J gene: TRBJ2-7
V gene: TRBV5-1
clone size: .
D gene: TRBD2
CDR3 protein: CASSQGLAGPYEQYF
CDR3 DNA: TGCGCCAGCAGCCAGGGACTAGCGGGGCCCTACGAGCAGTACTTC

J gene: TRBJ1-1
V gene: TRBV20-1
clone size: once
D gene: .
CDR3 protein: CSASAGRNTEAFF
CDR3 DNA: TGCAGTGCTAGTGCGGGAAGGAACACTGAAGCTTTCTTT

J gene: TRBJ1-1
V gene: TRBV5-6
clone size: .
D gene: .
CDR3 protein: CASSLYEVGGTEAFF
CDR3 DNA: TGTGCCAGCAGCTTGTATGAGGTGGGAGGCACTGAAGCTTTCTTT

J gene: TRBJ2-7
V gene: TRBV27
clone size: .
D gene: TRBD1
CDR3 protein: CASSFERTGGYEQYF
CDR3 DNA: TGTGCCAGCAGCTTCGAGCGGACAGGGGGCTACGAGCAGTACTTC

J gene: TRBJ1-1
V gene: TRBV11-2
clone size: .
D gene: .
CDR3 protein: CASSLGFSTEAFF
CDR3 DNA: TGTGCCAGCAGCTTAGGTTTCAGTACTGAAGCTTTCTTT

J gene: TRBJ2-5
V gene: TRBV24-1
clone size: .
D gene: TRBD1
CDR3 protein: CATSPGQGGQETQYF
CDR3 DNA: TGTGCCACCAGTCCCGGACAGGGTGGCCAAGAGACCCAGTACTTC

J gene: TRBJ1-4
V gene: TRBV5-1
clone size: once
D gene: TRBD1
CDR3 protein: CASSLGTGNEKLFF
CDR3 DNA: TGCGCCAGCAGCTTGGGGACAGGGAACGAAAAACTGTTTTTT

J gene: TRBJ1-3
V gene: TRBV6-5
clone size: .
D gene: .
CDR3 protein: CASGPIRGNTIYF
CDR3 DNA: TGTGCCAGCGGTCCAATTCGGGGAAACACCATATATTTT

J gene: TRBJ1-1
V gene: TRBV7-3
clone size: .
D gene: TRBD1
CDR3 protein: CASGTGTNTEAFF
CDR3 DNA: TGTGCCAGCGGGACAGGGACGAACACTGAAGCTTTCTTT

J gene: TRBJ2-7
V gene: TRBV30
clone size: .
D gene: .
CDR3 protein: CAWSVGGHSEQYF
CDR3 DNA: TGTGCCTGGAGTGTAGGAGGTCACAGCGAGCAGTACTTC

J gene: TRBJ2-1
V gene: TRBV5-1
clone size: once
D gene: TRBD2
CDR3 protein: CASSPRTSGRGYNEQFF
CDR3 DNA: TGCGCCAGCAGCCCACGTACTAGCGGGAGGGGGTACAATGAGCAGTTCTTC

J gene: TRBJ1-2
V gene: TRBV19
clone size: .
D gene: .
CDR3 protein: CASSPGGRYGYTF
CDR3 DNA: TGTGCCAGTAGTCCAGGAGGGCGGTATGGCTACACCTTC

J gene: TRBJ1-3
V gene: TRBV11-2
clone size: .
D gene: .
CDR3 protein: CASTPTVPGNTIYF
CDR3 DNA: TGTGCCAGCACCCCCACAGTTCCCGGAAACACCATATATTTT

J gene: TRBJ2-2
V gene: TRBV6-5
clone size: .
D gene: .
CDR3 protein: CASTPDSRDTGELFF
CDR3 DNA: TGTGCCAGCACCCCGGACAGCAGGGACACCGGGGAGCTGTTTTTT

J gene: TRBJ1-1
V gene: TRBV18
clone size: .
D gene: .
CDR3 protein: CASPGGNLNTEAFF
CDR3 DNA: TGTGCCAGCCCCGGTGGTAATCTGAACACTGAAGCTTTCTTT

J gene: TRBJ1-2
V gene: TRBV29-1
clone size: once
D gene: .
CDR3 protein: CSAQRTGMDYGYTF
CDR3 DNA: TGCAGCGCCCAGAGGACGGGGATGGACTATGGCTACACCTTC

J gene: TRBJ1-4
V gene: TRBV19
clone size: once
D gene: .
CDR3 protein: CASSPGGKLFF
CDR3 DNA: TGTGCCAGTAGTCCGGGTGGAAAACTGTTTTTT

J gene: TRBJ2-5
V gene: TRBV3-1/TRBV3-2
clone size: .
D gene: TRBD1
CDR3 protein: CASSRDRGPETQYF
CDR3 DNA: TGTGCCAGCAGCCGCGACAGGGGTCCAGAGACCCAGTACTTC

J gene: TRBJ2-7
V gene: TRBV4-1
clone size: .
D gene: TRBD2
CDR3 protein: CASSQATSGRVYEQYF
CDR3 DNA: TGCGCCAGCAGCCAAGCCACTAGCGGGAGGGTCTACGAGCAGTACTTC

J gene: TRBJ1-5
V gene: TRBV19
clone size: .
D gene: TRBD1
CDR3 protein: CASSIGTGYGSNQPQHF
CDR3 DNA: TGTGCCAGTAGTATCGGGACAGGGTACGGTAGCAATCAGCCCCAGCATTTT

J gene: TRBJ2-3
V gene: TRBV30
clone size: .
D gene: TRBD2
CDR3 protein: CAWRTSGSTDTQYF
CDR3 DNA: TGTGCCTGGAGAACTAGCGGTAGCACAGATACGCAGTATTTT

J gene: TRBJ2-2
V gene: TRBV5-6
clone size: .
D gene: TRBD1
CDR3 protein: CASSLYQGAGTGELFF
CDR3 DNA: TGTGCCAGCAGCTTGTACCAGGGGGCGGGCACCGGGGAGCTGTTTTTT

J gene: TRBJ2-2
V gene: TRBV21-1
clone size: .
D gene: .
CDR3 protein: CASSNWGHPKPNTGELFF
CDR3 DNA: TGTGCCAGCAGCAATTGGGGACACCCGAAACCGAACACCGGGGAGCTGTTTTTT

J gene: TRBJ1-1
V gene: TRBV19
clone size: .
D gene: .
CDR3 protein: CASRSSGVMNTEAFF
CDR3 DNA: TGTGCCAGTAGAAGTTCGGGGGTGATGAACACTGAAGCTTTCTTT

J gene: TRBJ1-5
V gene: TRBV18
clone size: .
D gene: .
CDR3 protein: CASSNAGSSNQPQHF
CDR3 DNA: TGTGCCAGCTCAAACGCAGGGTCTAGCAATCAGCCCCAGCATTTT

J gene: TRBJ1-2
V gene: TRBV6-6
clone size: .
D gene: TRBD1
CDR3 protein: CASNRGQSNYGYTF
CDR3 DNA: TGTGCCAGCAACCGGGGACAGTCGAACTATGGCTACACCTTC

J gene: TRBJ2-7
V gene: TRBV5-6
clone size: few
D gene: TRBD2
CDR3 protein: CASSAGLAGGYEQYF
CDR3 DNA: TGTGCCAGCAGCGCGGGGTTAGCGGGAGGCTACGAGCAGTACTTC

J gene: TRBJ2-1
V gene: TRBV2
clone size: .
D gene: .
CDR3 protein: CASSDYSYNEQFF
CDR3 DNA: TGTGCCAGCAGCGACTATTCCTACAATGAGCAGTTCTTC

J gene: TRBJ2-2
V gene: TRBV29-1
clone size: .
D gene: TRBD2
CDR3 protein: CSARTSGGFTGELFF
CDR3 DNA: TGCAGCGCGAGGACTAGCGGGGGTTTTACCGGGGAGCTGTTTTTT

J gene: TRBJ2-7
V gene: TRBV3-1/TRBV3-2
clone size: once
D gene: TRBD2
CDR3 protein: CASSQGGGRYEQYF
CDR3 DNA: TGTGCCAGCAGCCAAGGGGGCGGGAGGTACGAGCAGTACTTC

J gene: TRBJ1-1
V gene: TRBV6-5
clone size: .
D gene: .
CDR3 protein: CASSRQNMNTEAFF
CDR3 DNA: TGTGCCAGCAGTCGACAAAACATGAACACTGAAGCTTTCTTT

J gene: TRBJ2-3
V gene: TRBV4-2
clone size: .
D gene: TRBD2
CDR3 protein: CASSSFGTSGTDTQYF
CDR3 DNA: TGTGCCAGCAGCTCCTTCGGGACTAGCGGCACAGATACGCAGTATTTT

J gene: TRBJ2-7
V gene: TRBV7-8
clone size: .
D gene: TRBD2
CDR3 protein: CASSLERGEQYF
CDR3 DNA: TGTGCCAGCAGCTTAGAGCGGGGCGAGCAGTACTTC

J gene: TRBJ2-1
V gene: TRBV4-1
clone size: .
D gene: TRBD1
CDR3 protein: CASSAGTVSSYNEQFF
CDR3 DNA: TGCGCCAGCAGCGCCGGGACAGTTAGCTCCTACAATGAGCAGTTCTTC

J gene: TRBJ1-1
V gene: TRBV27
clone size: .
D gene: TRBD1
CDR3 protein: CASSLFPGGLGEAFF
CDR3 DNA: TGTGCCAGCAGTTTATTCCCAGGGGGCCTGGGTGAAGCTTTCTTT

J gene: TRBJ1-6
V gene: TRBV6-2/TRBV6-3
clone size: .
D gene: .
CDR3 protein: CASSYSYASPLHF
CDR3 DNA: TGTGCCAGCAGTTACTCGTACGCGTCACCCCTCCACTTT

J gene: TRBJ2-3
V gene: TRBV6-5
clone size: .
D gene: .
CDR3 protein: CASSRASLTDTQYF
CDR3 DNA: TGTGCCAGCAGCAGGGCTTCCCTCACAGATACGCAGTATTTT

J gene: TRBJ1-2
V gene: TRBV6-5
clone size: .
D gene: TRBD1
CDR3 protein: CASSRGQGTNYGYTF
CDR3 DNA: TGTGCCAGCAGTCGAGGACAGGGCACTAACTATGGCTACACCTTC

J gene: TRBJ2-2
V gene: TRBV6-4
clone size: many
D gene: .
CDR3 protein: CASSDSRLNTGELFF
CDR3 DNA: TGTGCCAGCAGTGACTCGAGACTGAACACCGGGGAGCTGTTTTTT

J gene: TRBJ2-5
V gene: TRBV24-1
clone size: .
D gene: .
CDR3 protein: CATSDPGWGLETQYF
CDR3 DNA: TGTGCCACCAGTGACCCCGGATGGGGGCTGGAGACCCAGTACTTC

J gene: TRBJ2-7
V gene: TRBV27
clone size: few
D gene: TRBD2
CDR3 protein: CASFGSGRAGGEQYF
CDR3 DNA: TGTGCCAGCTTCGGTAGCGGGAGGGCCGGGGGAGAGCAGTACTTC

J gene: TRBJ2-3
V gene: TRBV18
clone size: once
D gene: .
CDR3 protein: CASSPFITADTDTQYF
CDR3 DNA: TGTGCCAGCTCACCATTTATTACAGCGGACACAGATACGCAGTATTTT

J gene: TRBJ2-1
V gene: TRBV7-6
clone size: .
D gene: TRBD2
CDR3 protein: CASSPWTSGSAAGEQFF
CDR3 DNA: TGTGCCAGCAGCCCGTGGACTAGCGGGAGTGCGGCGGGTGAGCAGTTCTTC